The 7 T cell receptor beta chains below were found in one sample sequenced in a study of cytomegalovirus exposure and HLA in healthy donors. PCR primers comprised 60 Vbeta and 13 Jbeta primers. Assay used: immunoSEQ multiplex PCR; TCRdb lists only in-frame clones, some missing. The table has about 180,000 clones, 65% to 85% seen once. Material: PBMCs. These receptors originate from a girl aged 10 to 17 in good health and CMV-seropositive.

This chain links TRBV28 with TRBJ1-1; unclear D gene. CDR1 and CDR2 from the germline V gene are MDHEN and SYDVKM. With 7 bases removed from V and 1 base from J, the gap between germline ends came to 19 bases. The CDR3 is 16 amino acids. CDR3 in DNA: TGTGCCAGCAAAAGGTTACGGTTTGGAGCGAACACTGAAGCTTTCTTT. It is translated as CASKRLRFGANTEAFF.

This clone was observed once. The chain has TRBV9 and TRBJ2-5; tentatively, D is TRBD2 (6 bases). Deletions cut 0 bases from V and 5 bases from J, with 14 bases between. CDR3 length: 15 residues. Germline CDR1 SGDLS, CDR2 YYNGEE. CDR3 bases: TGTGCCAGCAGCGTAGAGAGCTGGGGAGGCGAGACCCAGTACTTC. This sequence encodes CASSVESWGGETQYF.

This rearrangement joins TRBV19 to TRBJ2-1; no firm D call. The CDR3 runs 15 residues. The germline V gene has CDR1 LNHDA and CDR2 SQIVND (reference sequence). V dropped 6 bases and J dropped 0 bases, with 12 bases sitting between them. CDR3 DNA sequence: TGTGCCAGTAGGCAAGAGCTAAGCTCCTACAATGAGCAGTTCTTC. Residues: CASRQELSSYNEQFF.

The chain recombines TRBV7-9 with TRBJ2-6; 8 bases agree with TRBD1. Germline values: CDR1 SEHNR, CDR2 FQNEAQ (reference sequence). Losses at the gene ends were 0 bases for V and 0 bases for J; bases not matched to a gene: 4. This CDR3 region has 18 residues. CDR3 coding DNA: TGTGCCAGCAGCTTAGCCTGGGACAGGTCCTCTGGGGCCAACGTCCTGACTTTC. This encodes CASSLAWDRSSGANVLTF.

The CDR3 DNA reads as TGTGCCAGTAGTATAGGTGGACAGCCCAAAAACATTCAGTACTTC. This translates into CASSIGGQPKNIQYF. The rearrangement uses TRBV19 and TRBJ2-4, with a possible D match to TRBD1 (6 bases). The CDR3 spans 15 residues. Germline V gives CDR1 LNHDA, CDR2 SQIVND (reference sequence). The ends were cut back, 1 base at V and 2 bases at J, with 9 bases in the middle.

CDR3 sequence: CASLTSGSHDTQYF. Written as DNA, the CDR3 is TGTGCCAGTTTGACTAGCGGGAGCCATGATACGCAGTATTTT. V is TRBV6-1 and J is TRBJ2-3; 12 bases line up with TRBD2. The CDR3 has 14 residues. V shed 9 bases, J shed 6 bases, and the junction held 7 bases outside the gene matches. The germline gives CDR1 MNHNS, CDR2 SASEGT.

This chain joins TRBV19 and TRBJ2-3, with 9 bases lining up with TRBD2. The CDR3 extends over 16 amino acids. J lost 4 bases, V lost 3 bases, and 8 bases had no gene match. Per the germline V gene, CDR1 is LNHDA and CDR2 is SQIVND (reference sequence). The CDR3: CASSISAGGPSDTQYF. The CDR3 nucleotides read TGTGCCAGTAGTATTTCGGCGGGAGGGCCTTCAGATACGCAGTATTTT.